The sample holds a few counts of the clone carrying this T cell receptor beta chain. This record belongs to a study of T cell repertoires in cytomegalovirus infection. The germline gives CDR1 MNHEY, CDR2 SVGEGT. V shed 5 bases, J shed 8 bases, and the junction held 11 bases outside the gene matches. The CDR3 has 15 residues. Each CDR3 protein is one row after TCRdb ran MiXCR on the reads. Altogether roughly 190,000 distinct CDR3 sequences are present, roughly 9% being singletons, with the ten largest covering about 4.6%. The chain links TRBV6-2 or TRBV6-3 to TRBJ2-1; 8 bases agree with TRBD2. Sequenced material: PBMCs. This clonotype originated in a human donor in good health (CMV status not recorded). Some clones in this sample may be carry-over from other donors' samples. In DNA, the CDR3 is TGTGCCAGCAGTCACTACGGGGGGGCCCTGGATGAGCAGTTCTTC. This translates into CASSHYGGALDEQFF.